This section outlines one T cell receptor (beta chain) sequence together with its context. Its matching antigen is unknown. The data derive from a study of T cell responses to AZD1222 COVID-19 vaccine. TCRdb's table, derived via immunoSEQ multiplex PCR, lists solely in-frame clones and lacks some. Of some 72,000 clones listed, 92% were seen once; the top ten hold about 7.1%. The CDR3 is 13 residues long. V shed 4 bases and J shed 5 bases, with 11 bases lying between them. Per the germline V gene, CDR1 is SNHLY and CDR2 is FYNNEI. Study-wide points: Only six or seven AZD1222 recipients tested seropositive at baseline. Repertoires in all cases were sampled only once the peak T cell response had passed. Donors were mostly white British, more females; clonal diversity possibly underestimated.

The source of this sequence is an adult in good health. The chain joins TRBV2 to TRBJ2-5; D possibly corresponds to TRBD2 (5 bases). The specimen was peripheral blood, collected on day 0 of MenACWY control vaccination. The CDR3 DNA reads TGTGCCAGCAGTGTTGGGGAGAAGGAGACCCAGTACTTC. It encodes CASSVGEKETQYF.